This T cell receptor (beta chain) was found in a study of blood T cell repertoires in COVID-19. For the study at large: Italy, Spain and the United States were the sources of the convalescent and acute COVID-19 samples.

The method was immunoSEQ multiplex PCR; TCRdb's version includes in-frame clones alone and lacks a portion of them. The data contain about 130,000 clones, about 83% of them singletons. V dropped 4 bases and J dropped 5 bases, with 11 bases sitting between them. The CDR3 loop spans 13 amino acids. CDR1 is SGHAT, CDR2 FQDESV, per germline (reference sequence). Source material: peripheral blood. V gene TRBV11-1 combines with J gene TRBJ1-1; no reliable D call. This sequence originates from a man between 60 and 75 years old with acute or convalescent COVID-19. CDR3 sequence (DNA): TGTGCCAGCAGCTCGGGTCTGAGGACTGAAGCTTTCTTT. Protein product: CASSSGLRTEAFF.